This is a list of T cell receptor beta chains from one sample in a study of T cell changes during pregnancy in multiple sclerosis. Measured with immunoSEQ multiplex PCR; TCRdb has only the in-frame clones, and not every one. The profile shows approximately 58,000 clones, 80% to 95% of them singletons. The sample in question was peripheral blood, obtained in the second trimester of pregnancy. The receptor set was obtained from a female donor with multiple sclerosis, enrolled in a pregnancy study. Each CDR3 is given with its conserved first and last residue. Fields, in order: clone size, D gene, V gene, J gene, CDR3 DNA, CDR3 protein. The D gene is left open where the match is weak. A clone size is listed for some rows: how often the clone was seen (once, few, many), or a class if it is expanded.

NA	NA	TRBV27	TRBJ1-2	TGTGCCAGCAGTTTAGGGGGGTACCCCTATGGCTATACCTTC	CASSLGGYPYGYTF
NA	NA	TRBV7-3	TRBJ2-2	TGTGCCAGCAGCTTAAACCCGGCAGGGGGGACCGGGGAGCTGTTTTTT	CASSLNPAGGTGELFF
NA	NA	TRBV6-5	TRBJ1-3	TGTGCCAGCAGTTACTCGGCAGGGCCAGGAAACACCATATATTTT	CASSYSAGPGNTIYF
NA	NA	TRBV5-4	TRBJ2-1	TGTGCCAGCAGCTCCGAGGGTAGAGCCTCCTACAATGAGCAGTTCTTC	CASSSEGRASYNEQFF
NA	TRBD2	TRBV4-3	TRBJ2-7	TGCGCCAGCAGCCAAGAACCCCCCGGACTAGCGGACTCCTACGAGCAGTACTTC	CASSQEPPGLADSYEQYF
NA	TRBD2	TRBV2	TRBJ2-7	TGTGCCGAAACTGGGGGGGTGGAGCAGTACTTC	CAETGGVEQYF
NA	NA	TRBV14	TRBJ2-7	TGTGCCAGCAGCCAAGATCCGTACGAGCAGTACTTC	CASSQDPYEQYF
NA	TRBD2	TRBV4-2	TRBJ2-1	TGTGCCAGCAGCCAAGGCACTAGCGGGAGTGATGAGCAGTTCTTC	CASSQGTSGSDEQFF
NA	NA	TRBV4-3	TRBJ2-6	TGCGCCAGCAGCCAAGATATAGCGACTGGGGCCAACGTCCTGACTTTC	CASSQDIATGANVLTF
NA	NA	TRBV5-1	TRBJ1-3	TGCGCCAGCGGCCCTGGTGAGGGCTCTGGAAACACCATATATTTT	CASGPGEGSGNTIYF
NA	NA	TRBV9	TRBJ1-1	TGTGCCAGCAGCGGTTCACAGGGCACTGAAGCTTTCTTT	CASSGSQGTEAFF
once	NA	TRBV10-3	TRBJ1-1	TGTGCCATCAGTGAAGGGGGGGCTGAAGCTTTCTTT	CAISEGGAEAFF
NA	TRBD2	TRBV5-1	TRBJ2-2	TGCGCCAGCAGCTTGGCTAGCGGGAGGCCCGGGGAGCTGTTTTTT	CASSLASGRPGELFF
NA	NA	TRBV11-2	TRBJ2-3	TGTGCCAGCAGCTTAGATCAAGGGGGAGTTGTAGATACGCAGTATTTT	CASSLDQGGVVDTQYF
NA	TRBD2	TRBV4-1	TRBJ2-2	TGCGCCAGCAGCCAAGTAGTCTTGCAAGCGGGAGTGAACACCGGGGAGCTGTTTTTT	CASSQVVLQAGVNTGELFF
NA	NA	TRBV20-1	TRBJ2-1	TGCAGTGCTACCAATCGGAATGAGCAGTTCTTC	CSATNRNEQFF
NA	NA	TRBV18	TRBJ1-2	TGTGCCAGCTCCTCCGTGGCACCTCCCCTCTATGGCTACACCTTC	CASSSVAPPLYGYTF
NA	TRBD1	TRBV2	TRBJ2-2	TGTGCCAGCAGAACAGGGGCTGGCACCGGGGAGCTGTTTTTT	CASRTGAGTGELFF
NA	NA	TRBV25-1	TRBJ1-2	TGTGCCAGCAGTGAATCCCACGGCAGGGGAAATGGCTACACCTTC	CASSESHGRGNGYTF
NA	TRBD2	TRBV2	TRBJ2-1	TGTGCCACGGGACTAGCGGTATGGGATGAGCAGTTCTTC	CATGLAVWDEQFF
NA	NA	TRBV28	TRBJ1-1	TGTGCCAGCAGTTTCAGCCCAGGATCGTATCCGATGAACACTGAAGCTTTCTTT	CASSFSPGSYPMNTEAFF
NA	TRBD1	TRBV5-5	TRBJ2-7	TGTGCCAGCAGCGTGCCACAGGGGGCTCAAGAGCAGTACTTC	CASSVPQGAQEQYF
NA	TRBD2	TRBV9	TRBJ2-7	TGTGCCAGCAGCGTAGCTAGCGGGAGCCCCTACGAGCAGTACTTC	CASSVASGSPYEQYF
few	NA	TRBV4-1	TRBJ1-3	TGCGCCAGCAGCCAAGATCTTCCCCGGGGAAACACCATATATTTT	CASSQDLPRGNTIYF